This TCR beta chain was observed in a study of CD8+ T cells in alopecia areata. Whole-study findings and limits: Scalp clonality dropped significantly under tofacitinib, as did expanded CD8+ top-100 clones. Scalp samples also contribute reads from the resident alphabeta T cells found in normal skin. Persistence in scalp and blood during tofacitinib was observed for many expanded lesional clones.

Documented treatment: oral pan-JAK inhibitor, 5-10 mg twice daily. In each case, RNA was isolated and then reverse transcribed into cDNA as the sequencing template. TCRdb's table, derived via immunoSEQ multiplex PCR, lists solely in-frame clones and lacks some. The data hold under 200,000 clones, with 60% to 75% observed a single time. Turning to this clone: Antigen unknown.

Here the sequenced sample was CD4+ T cells sorted from blood, taken at week 24, from a patient treated with tofacitinib. The receptor comes from a human donor with alopecia areata.

CDR3 DNA sequence: TGCAGCGTTCATCAATTCGGGACAGCCGTTAGCTATGGCTACACCTTC. It yields the protein CSVHQFGTAVSYGYTF. The chain joins TRBV29-1 to TRBJ1-2; TRBD1 matches at 7 bases. Germline V gives CDR1 SQVTM, CDR2 ANQGSEA. The CDR3 spans 16 residues. Germline trimming cut 5 bases from V and 4 bases from J; bases unmatched to any gene: 16.